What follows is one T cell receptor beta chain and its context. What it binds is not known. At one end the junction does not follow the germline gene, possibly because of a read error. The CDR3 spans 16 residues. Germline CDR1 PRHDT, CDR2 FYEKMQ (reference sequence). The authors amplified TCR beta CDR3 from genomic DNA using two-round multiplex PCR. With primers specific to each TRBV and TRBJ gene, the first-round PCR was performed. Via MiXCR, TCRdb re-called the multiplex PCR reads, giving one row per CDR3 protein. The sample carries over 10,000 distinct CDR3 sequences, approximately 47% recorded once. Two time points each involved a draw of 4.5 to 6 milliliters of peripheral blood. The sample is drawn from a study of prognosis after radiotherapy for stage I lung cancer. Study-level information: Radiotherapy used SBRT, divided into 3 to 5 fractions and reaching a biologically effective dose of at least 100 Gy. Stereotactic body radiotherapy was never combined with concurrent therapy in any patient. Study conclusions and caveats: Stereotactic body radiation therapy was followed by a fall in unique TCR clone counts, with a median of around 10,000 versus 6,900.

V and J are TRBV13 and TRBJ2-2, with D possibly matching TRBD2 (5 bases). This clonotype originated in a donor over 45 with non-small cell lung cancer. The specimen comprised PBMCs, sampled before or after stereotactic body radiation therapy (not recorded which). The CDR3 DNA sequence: TGTGCCAGCAGCCGACGACAATCGTGTGACACCGGGGTGCTGTTTTTT. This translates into CASSRRQSCDTGVLFF.